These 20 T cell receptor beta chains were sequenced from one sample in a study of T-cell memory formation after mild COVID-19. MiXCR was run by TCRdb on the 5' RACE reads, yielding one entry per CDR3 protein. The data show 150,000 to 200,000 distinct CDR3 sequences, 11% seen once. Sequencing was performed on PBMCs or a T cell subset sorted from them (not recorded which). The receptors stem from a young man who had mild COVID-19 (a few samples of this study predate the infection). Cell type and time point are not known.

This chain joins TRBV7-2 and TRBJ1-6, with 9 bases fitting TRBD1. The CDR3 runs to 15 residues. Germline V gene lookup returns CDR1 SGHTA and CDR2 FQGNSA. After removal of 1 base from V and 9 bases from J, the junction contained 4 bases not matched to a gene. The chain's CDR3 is CASSLGDRASSPLHF. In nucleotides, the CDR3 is TGTGCCAGCAGCTTAGGGGACAGGGCTAGTTCACCCCTCCACTTT.

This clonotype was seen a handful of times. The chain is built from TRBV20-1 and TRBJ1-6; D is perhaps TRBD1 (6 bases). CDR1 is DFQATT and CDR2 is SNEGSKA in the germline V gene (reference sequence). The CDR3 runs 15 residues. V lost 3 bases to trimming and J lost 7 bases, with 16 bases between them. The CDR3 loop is CSASDRRKGNSPLHF. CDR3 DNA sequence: TGCAGTGCTAGTGACAGGCGCAAAGGAAATTCACCCCTCCACTTT.

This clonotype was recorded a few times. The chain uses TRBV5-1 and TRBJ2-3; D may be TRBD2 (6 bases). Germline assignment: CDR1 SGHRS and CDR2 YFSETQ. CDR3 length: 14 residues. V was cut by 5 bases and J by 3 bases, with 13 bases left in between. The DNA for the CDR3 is TGCGCCAGCAGTTATGGACTACTAACAGATACGCAGTATTTT. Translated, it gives CASSYGLLTDTQYF.

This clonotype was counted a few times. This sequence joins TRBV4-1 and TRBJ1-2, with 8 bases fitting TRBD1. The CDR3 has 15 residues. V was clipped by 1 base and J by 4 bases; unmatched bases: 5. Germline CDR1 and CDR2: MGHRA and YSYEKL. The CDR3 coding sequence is TGCGCCAGCAGCCAAGTCCCCGGGACAGGCTATGGCTACACCTTC. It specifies CASSQVPGTGYGYTF.

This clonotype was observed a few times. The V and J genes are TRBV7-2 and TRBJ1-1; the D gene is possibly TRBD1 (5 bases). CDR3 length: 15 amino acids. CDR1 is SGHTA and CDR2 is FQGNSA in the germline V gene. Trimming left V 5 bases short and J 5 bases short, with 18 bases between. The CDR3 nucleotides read TGTGCCAGCAGCCTTGCTCCGGGTGGGGCTACTGAAGCTTTCTTT. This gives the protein CASSLAPGGATEAFF.

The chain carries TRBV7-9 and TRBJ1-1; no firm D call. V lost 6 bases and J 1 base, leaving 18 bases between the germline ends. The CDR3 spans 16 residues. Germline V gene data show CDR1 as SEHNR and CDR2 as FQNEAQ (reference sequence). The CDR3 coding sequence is TGTGCCAGCAGACATAGTGGGCGGGAATGGAACACTGAAGCTTTCTTT. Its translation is CASRHSGREWNTEAFF.

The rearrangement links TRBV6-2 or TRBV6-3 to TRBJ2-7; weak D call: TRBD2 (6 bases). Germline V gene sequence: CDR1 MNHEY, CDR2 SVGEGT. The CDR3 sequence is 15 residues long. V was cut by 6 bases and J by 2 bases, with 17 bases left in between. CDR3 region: CASSSWGGVTYEQYV. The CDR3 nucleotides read TGTGCCAGCAGCAGCTGGGGCGGGGTCACCTACGAGCAGTACGTC.

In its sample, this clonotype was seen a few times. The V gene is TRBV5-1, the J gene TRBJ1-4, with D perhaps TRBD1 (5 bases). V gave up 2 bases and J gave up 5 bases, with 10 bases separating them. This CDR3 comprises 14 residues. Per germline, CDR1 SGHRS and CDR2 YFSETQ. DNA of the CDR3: TGCGCCAGCAGCTTTGGTCCAGGGAATGAAAAACTGTTTTTT. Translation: CASSFGPGNEKLFF.

The CDR3 coding sequence is TGTGCCAGCATCGACCGTGCCAAAAACATTCAGTACTTC. It codes for CASIDRAKNIQYF. This chain joins TRBV27 and TRBJ2-4; no clear D. From germline, CDR1 is MNHEY and CDR2 SMNVEV (reference sequence). Deletions cut 7 bases from V and 1 base from J, with 8 bases between. The CDR3 covers 13 residues.

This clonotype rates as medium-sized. CDR3 region: CASSLEETQYF. As DNA, the CDR3 is TGCGCCAGCAGCTTGGAAGAGACCCAGTACTTC. The gene calls are TRBV5-1 and TRBJ2-5; D is uncertain. CDR1 and CDR2 from the germline V gene are SGHRS and YFSETQ. The germline V and J ends were trimmed by 0 bases and 3 bases, with 0 bases remaining between them. CDR3 length: 11 amino acids.

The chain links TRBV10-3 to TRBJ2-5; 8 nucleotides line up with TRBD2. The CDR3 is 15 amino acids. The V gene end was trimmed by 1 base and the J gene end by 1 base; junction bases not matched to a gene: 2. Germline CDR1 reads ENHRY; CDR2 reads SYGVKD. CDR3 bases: TGTGCCATCAGTGAGTTACGGGGGGGCCAAGAGACCCAGTACTTC. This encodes CAISELRGGQETQYF.

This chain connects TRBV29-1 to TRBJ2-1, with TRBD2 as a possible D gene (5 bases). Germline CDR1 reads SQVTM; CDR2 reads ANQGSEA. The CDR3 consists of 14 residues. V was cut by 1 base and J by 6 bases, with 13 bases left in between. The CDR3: CSVEGRARTNEQFF. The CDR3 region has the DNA TGCAGCGTTGAAGGGCGGGCCCGGACCAATGAGCAGTTCTTC.

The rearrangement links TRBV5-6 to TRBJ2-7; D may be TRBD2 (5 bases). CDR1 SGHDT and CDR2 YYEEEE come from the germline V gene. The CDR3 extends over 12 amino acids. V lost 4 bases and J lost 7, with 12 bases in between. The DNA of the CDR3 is TGTGCCAGCAGCCCTTGGACTCGGGAGCAGTACTTC. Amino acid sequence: CASSPWTREQYF.

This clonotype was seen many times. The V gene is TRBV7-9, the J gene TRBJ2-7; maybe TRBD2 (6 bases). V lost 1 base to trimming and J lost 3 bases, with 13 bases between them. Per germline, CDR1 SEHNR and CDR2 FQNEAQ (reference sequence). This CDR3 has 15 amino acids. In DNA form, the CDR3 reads TGTGCCAGCAGCTTAGGCGGGACGGCGAACTACGAGCAGTACTTC. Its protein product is CASSLGGTANYEQYF.

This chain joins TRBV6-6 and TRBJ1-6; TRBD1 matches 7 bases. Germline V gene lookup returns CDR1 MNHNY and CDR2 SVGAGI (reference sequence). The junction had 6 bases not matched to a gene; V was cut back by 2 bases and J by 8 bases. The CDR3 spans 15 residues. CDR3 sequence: CASSYSRGEYSPLHF. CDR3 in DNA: TGTGCCAGCAGTTACAGCAGGGGGGAATATTCACCCCTCCACTTT.

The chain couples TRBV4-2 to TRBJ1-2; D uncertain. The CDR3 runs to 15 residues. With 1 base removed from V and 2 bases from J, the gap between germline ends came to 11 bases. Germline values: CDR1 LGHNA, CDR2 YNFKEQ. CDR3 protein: CASSQANGLNYGYTF. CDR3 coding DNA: TGTGCCAGCAGCCAAGCAAACGGTTTAAACTATGGCTACACCTTC.

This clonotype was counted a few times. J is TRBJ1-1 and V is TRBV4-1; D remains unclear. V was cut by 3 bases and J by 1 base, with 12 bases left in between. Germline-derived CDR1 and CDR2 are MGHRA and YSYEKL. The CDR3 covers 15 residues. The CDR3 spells CASSQIRPANTEAFF. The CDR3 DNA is TGCGCCAGCAGCCAGATACGGCCTGCGAACACTGAAGCTTTCTTT.

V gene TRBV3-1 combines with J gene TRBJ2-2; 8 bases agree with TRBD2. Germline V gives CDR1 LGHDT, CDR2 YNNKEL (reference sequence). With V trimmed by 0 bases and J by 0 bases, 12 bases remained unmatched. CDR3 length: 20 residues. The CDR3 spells CASSQDSRGGLTANTGELFF. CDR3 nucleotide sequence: TGTGCCAGCAGCCAAGATAGCCGGGGGGGCCTCACCGCGAACACCGGGGAGCTGTTTTTT.

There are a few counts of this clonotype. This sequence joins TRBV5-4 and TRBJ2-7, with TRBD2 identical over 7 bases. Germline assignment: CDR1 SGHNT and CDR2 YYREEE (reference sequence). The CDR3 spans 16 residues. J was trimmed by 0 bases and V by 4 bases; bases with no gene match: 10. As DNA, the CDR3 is TGTGCCAGCAGCAAAACGGGGGGAACCAACTCCTACGAGCAGTACTTC. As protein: CASSKTGGTNSYEQYF.

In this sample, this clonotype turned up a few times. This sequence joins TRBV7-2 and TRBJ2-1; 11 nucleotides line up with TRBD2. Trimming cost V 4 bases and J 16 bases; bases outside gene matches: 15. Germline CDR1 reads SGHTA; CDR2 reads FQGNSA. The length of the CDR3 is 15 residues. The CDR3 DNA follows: TGTGCCAGCAGCTCGAGGGGCATTCTAGCGGGGGGTCACTTCTTC. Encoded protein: CASSSRGILAGGHFF. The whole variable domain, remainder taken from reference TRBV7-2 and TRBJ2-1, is GAGVSQSPSNKVTEKGKDVELRCDPISGHTALYWYRQSLGQGLEFLIYFQGNSAPDKSGLPSDRFSAERTGGSVSTLTIQRTQQEDSAVYLCASSSRGILAGGHFFGPGTRLTVL.